This entry lists 19 T cell receptor beta chains sequenced from one sample in a study of shared clonotypes between healthy human individuals. The assay was immunoSEQ multiplex PCR, and TCRdb's table has in-frame clones only and misses some. The sample gives about 490,000 clones, 70% to 85% of which show up once; around 12% is in the top ten. The sample taken for sequencing was PBMCs. The receptor set was obtained from a middle-aged woman in good health. Some clones in this sample may be carry-over from other donors' samples.

CDR3 sequence reads: CASSEFGGQRNSPLHF. DNA for the CDR3: TGTGCCAGCAGTGAATTTGGGGGACAAAGGAATTCACCCCTCCACTTT. J is TRBJ1-6 and V is TRBV2; possible D gene TRBD1, 6 bases. The germline V gene encodes CDR1 SNHLY and CDR2 FYNNEI. CDR3 length equals 16 residues. Trimming stripped 2 bases from V and 7 bases from J, with 15 bases between.

This chain uses TRBV9 with TRBJ2-5, with TRBD2 matching over 9 bases. V shed 0 bases, J shed 4 bases, and the junction held 7 bases outside the gene matches. Per the germline V gene, CDR1 is SGDLS and CDR2 is YYNGEE. The CDR3 sequence is 16 residues long. As DNA, the CDR3 is TGTGCCAGCAGCGTAGGTATAGCGGGGGATGGAGAGACCCAGTACTTC. It translates to CASSVGIAGDGETQYF.

This clone showed up just a few times. V gene TRBV25-1 combines with J gene TRBJ1-2, with 7 bases fitting TRBD1. With V trimmed by 8 bases and J by 0 bases, 12 bases remained unmatched. Looked up from germline, CDR1 is MGHDK and CDR2 is SYGVNS. The CDR3 consists of 16 residues. The CDR3 coding sequence is TGTGCCAGCGGAGGTCCGGGACAGCATTCTAACTATGGCTACACCTTC. Its protein product is CASGGPGQHSNYGYTF.

The genes are TRBV7-9 and TRBJ2-7; a possible D gene is TRBD2 (5 bases). V lost 6 bases and J lost 0, with 15 bases in between. The CDR3 has 15 amino acids. Germline lookup yields CDR1 SEHNR and CDR2 FQNEAQ (reference sequence). The CDR3 protein is CASREDSWYSYEQYF. Written as DNA, the CDR3 is TGTGCCAGCAGAGAGGACTCTTGGTACTCCTACGAGCAGTACTTC.

The rearrangement uses TRBV15 and TRBJ2-7, with no clear D. The CDR3 length is 13 residues. V lost 1 base and J 4 bases, leaving 8 bases between the germline ends. Germline V gene sequence: CDR1 LNHNV, CDR2 YYDKDF (reference sequence). Here the CDR3 reads CATSRGREYEQYF. In nucleotides, the CDR3 is TGTGCCACCAGCAGAGGAAGGGAATACGAGCAGTACTTC.

The V call is TRBV7-3, the J call TRBJ2-1; the D is unclear. The CDR3 extends over 15 amino acids. CDR1 and CDR2 (germline): SGHTA, FQGTGA. The V and J ends lost 2 bases and 0 bases respectively, with 8 bases between them. CDR3 amino acids: CASSLQVGSYNEQFF. The DNA of the CDR3 is TGTGCCAGCAGCTTACAGGTGGGCTCCTACAATGAGCAGTTCTTC.

This chain joins TRBV5-1 and TRBJ1-2; D might be TRBD1 (5 bases). This CDR3 region has 14 residues. Germline V gene data show CDR1 as SGHRS and CDR2 as YFSETQ. Trimming pared 5 bases from V and 7 bases from J, leaving 18 bases between. The DNA of the CDR3 is TGCGCCAGCAGAGGGACGGTAATTACCTCTGGCTACACCTTC. Its protein is CASRGTVITSGYTF.

The rearrangement joins TRBV29-1 to TRBJ2-1; TRBD2 agrees at 8 bases. The CDR3 is 14 amino acids. Trimming took 7 bases from V and 4 from J; bases not matched to a gene: 9. Looked up from germline, CDR1 is SQVTM and CDR2 is ANQGSEA. The CDR3: CSGVASGFYNEQFF. Here the CDR3 DNA reads TGCAGCGGGGTGGCTAGCGGGTTTTACAATGAGCAGTTCTTC.

This chain connects TRBV7-9 to TRBJ2-2; no clear D. The CDR3 runs 15 residues. V dropped 1 base and J dropped 7 bases, with 13 bases sitting between them. CDR1 and CDR2 (germline): SEHNR, FQNEAQ (reference sequence). CDR3 sequence: CASSLVTGGLGELFF. The DNA for the CDR3 is TGTGCCAGCAGCTTAGTAACGGGCGGCCTCGGGGAGCTGTTTTTT.

Worth noting for this clone: Germline is not matched at one junction end, which may reflect a read error. Other nucleotide sequences in the sample specify the same CDR3. The chain combines TRBV5-1 with TRBJ1-3; TRBD1 aligns across 8 bases. CDR3 length equals 14 residues. Germline V CDR1 and CDR2: SGHRS, YFSETQ. CDR3 loop: CASTQGASGNTIYF. The CDR3 DNA reads TGCGCCTCGACCCAGGGGGCATCTGGAAACACCATATACTTT.

This clone was counted only a few times. The chain recombines TRBV7-9 with TRBJ1-1; the D is unclear. Germline-derived CDR1 and CDR2 are SEHNR and FQNEAQ (reference sequence). The V end was cut by 5 bases, the J end by 6 bases, with 13 bases between. The CDR3 contains 13 residues. CDR3 region: CASSRLVPPEAFF. In DNA, the CDR3 is TGTGCCAGCAGCCGACTCGTACCCCCTGAAGCTTTCTTT. The full variable domain, in which reference TRBV7-9 and TRBJ1-1 provide the parts outside the CDR3, is DTGVSQNPRHKITKRGQNVTFRCDPISEHNRLYWYRQTLGQGPEFLTYFQNEAQLEKSRLLSDRFSAERPKGSFSTLEIQRTEQGDSAMYLCASSRLVPPEAFFGQGTRLTVV.

The rearrangement joins TRBV28 to TRBJ1-1; TRBD1 might be the D (6 bases). V lost 1 base, J lost 10 bases, and 13 bases lay in between. Per germline, CDR1 MDHEN and CDR2 SYDVKM. The CDR3 has 13 amino acids. The CDR3 loop is CASSLFNRVRAFF. The CDR3 DNA reads as TGTGCCAGCAGTTTATTTAACAGGGTTAGAGCTTTCTTT.

V usage is TRBV6-1 and J usage is TRBJ2-3, with no clear D. This CDR3 comprises 12 residues. V lost 1 base and J 7 bases, leaving 6 bases between the germline ends. Germline CDR1 is MNHNS and CDR2 is SASEGT. The CDR3, as DNA: TGTGCCAGCAGTGAAGTTTTAAATACGCAGTATTTT. Amino acid sequence: CASSEVLNTQYF.

The rearrangement links TRBV21-1 to TRBJ2-1; the DNA was not used to check the table's D call, TRBD2. TRBV21-1 is a documented pseudogene. The CDR3 loop spans 18 amino acids. The CDR3 DNA follows: TGTGCCAAATTGCAGAACGGGGCTAGCGGAGGGGGGTACAATGAGCAGTTCTTC. Protein product: CAKLQNGASGGGYNEQFF.

J is TRBJ2-2 and V is TRBV28; TRBD2 matches 8 bases. CDR3 length equals 15 residues. The trim removed 1 base at V and 3 bases at J, leaving 1 base unmatched. The germline CDR1 and CDR2 sequences are MDHEN and SYDVKM. The CDR3 region has the DNA TGTGCCAGCAGTTTATTAGCGGGATACACCGGGGAGCTGTTTTTT. Residues: CASSLLAGYTGELFF. Full variable domain (outside the CDR3, taken from reference TRBV28 and TRBJ2-2): DVKVTQSSRYLVKRTGEKVFLECVQDMDHENMFWYRQDPGLGLRLIYFSYDVKMKEKGDIPEGYSVSREKKERFSLILESASTNQTSMYLCASSLLAGYTGELFFGEGSRLTVL.

This clone showed up just a few times. Distinct nucleotide sequences in the sample also encode this CDR3. This sequence joins TRBV5-1 and TRBJ2-6; tentatively, D is TRBD1 (6 bases). CDR3 length equals 16 residues. Germline CDR1 and CDR2: SGHRS and YFSETQ. V was cut by 0 bases and J by 4 bases, with 11 bases left in between. This chain's CDR3 is CASSLEVGAGANVLTF. The CDR3 DNA follows: TGCGCCAGCAGCTTGGAGGTGGGGGCCGGGGCCAACGTCCTGACTTTC.

This clone appeared a few times. The rearrangement joins TRBV10-2 to TRBJ2-6; no clear D gene. Germline CDR1 is WSHSY and CDR2 is SAAADI. Trimming pared 0 bases from V and 8 bases from J, leaving 2 bases between. The CDR3 contains 12 residues. This chain's CDR3 is CASSESPNVLTF. The CDR3 region has the DNA TGCGCCAGCAGTGAGTCCCCCAACGTCCTGACTTTC.

The chain recombines TRBV4-1 with TRBJ2-3; tentative D call: TRBD2 (5 bases). Per germline, CDR1 MGHRA and CDR2 YSYEKL. This CDR3 contains 14 residues. Trimming removed 4 bases from V and 1 base from J, with 9 bases in between. The DNA of the CDR3 is TGCGCCAGCAGCCCAAGCGGCCGCACAGATACGCAGTATTTT. This gives the protein CASSPSGRTDTQYF.

This rearrangement joins TRBV4-1 to TRBJ2-5, with D hard to call. The J call may be mistaken, given a closer DNA end match to TRBJ2-7. This CDR3 contains 16 residues. The V gene's germline CDR1 is MGHRA and CDR2 YSYEKL. CDR3: CASSPDSFRSSYEQYF. The CDR3 DNA reads as TGCGCCAGCAGCCCTGACTCCTTCCGAAGCTCCTACGAGCAGTACTTC.